This T cell receptor (beta chain) was documented in a study of CD8 T cells in Susac syndrome (dated by TCRdb to the late 2010s). With respect to the entire study: Whether CD8+ T cell activation and differentiation in Susac syndrome was antigen driven was tested using repertoire sequencing.

Concerning this clonotype itself: The antigen it recognizes is unknown. No quality values exist for individual bases; no much larger clone is one base distant.

General conclusions and limits of the study: The number of individuals in the TCR sequencing and HLA analysis was acknowledged as relatively small.

Peripheral blood CD8+ and CD4+ T cells from healthy donors, Susac syndrome patients and multiple sclerosis patients were profiled by high-throughput TCR beta sequencing. The multiple sclerosis controls were treatment-naive patients who had stable or active relapsing-remitting disease and met the revised McDonald criteria. Bulk CD8+ and CD4+ T cells were purified magnetically by negative isolation, whereas CD8+ TEMRA cells were enriched by FACS. Blood was collected in EDTA tubes and processed within 24 hours, with PBMCs isolated through density gradient centrifugation. PBMCs intended for TCR sequencing were cryopreserved in liquid nitrogen and thawed later in a water bath at 37 degrees C. The sorted or isolated CD4+, CD8+ and CD8+ TEMRA cells reached a purity of at least 90%. RNA was extracted using the RNeasy kit, and about 0.45 to 1 ug of the RNA was reverse transcribed with random hexamers. The immunoSEQ multiplex PCR assay, covering 54 Vbeta and 13 Jbeta segments, was used to amplify TCR beta CDR3 regions. Bias from PCR amplification was corrected by using a synthetic template baseline for primer optimization and for computational correction. The authors processed their data as follows. Reads were annotated to V, D and J genes per IMGT and analyzed with immunoSEQ Analyzer, keeping only productive sequences. Clonality was calculated as one minus the Shannon entropy normalized by log2 of the number of productive unique sequences. Public and private clones were assessed among the 100 most prevalent clones of each patient and control. Clones were defined as Susac-specific when absent from the healthy and MS cohorts, from 1052 published viral clones and from other ImmuneACCESS disease sequences. TCRdb reprocessed the public reads (quality trimming at Q25 with fastp, clone calling with MiXCR) and kept in-frame beta chains. Rows with a matching CDR3 protein are joined into one entry that keeps the most common DNA and genes. In this record, the V and J calls reflect TCRdb's handling and not the investigators' own analysis. The sample records about 120,000 distinct CDR3 sequences, around 94% of which are singletons. The ten most abundant clones make up around 0.12% of the sample.

V is clipped by 4 bases and J by 0 bases, and the sequence between their germline boundaries is 12 bases long. Spanning cysteine to phenylalanine, the CDR3 consists of 15 amino acids. Just the 45-base CDR3 DNA is kept, in frame starting at base 1. CDR1 and CDR2, looked up from the germline V gene (reference sequence), are SEHNR and FQNEAQ. The source is a human donor with multiple sclerosis. Recombination linked TRBV7-9 to TRBJ1-2, with a weak D call of TRBD1 (6 bases match). The sequenced material came from CD4+ T cells from PBMCs. In nucleotide form, the sequence is TGTGCCAGCAGCTCGGGGGGCACCTCTAACTATGGCTACACCTTC. Translated, it gives CASSSGGTSNYGYTF.